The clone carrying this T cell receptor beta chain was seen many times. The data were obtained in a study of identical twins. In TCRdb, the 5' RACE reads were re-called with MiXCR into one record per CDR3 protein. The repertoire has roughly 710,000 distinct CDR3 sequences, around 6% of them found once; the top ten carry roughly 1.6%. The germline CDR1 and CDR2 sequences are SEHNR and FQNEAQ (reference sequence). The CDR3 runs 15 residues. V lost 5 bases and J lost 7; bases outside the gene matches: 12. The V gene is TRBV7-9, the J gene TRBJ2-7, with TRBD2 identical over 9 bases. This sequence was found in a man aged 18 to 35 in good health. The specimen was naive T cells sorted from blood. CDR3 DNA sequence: TGTGCCAGCAGCCCACTCGGGACTAGCTTATTGGAGCAGTACTTC. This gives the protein CASSPLGTSLLEQYF.